This is a list of T cell receptor beta chains from one sample in a study of CD8+ T cells in alopecia areata. Method: immunoSEQ multiplex PCR; TCRdb's copy keeps in-frame clones and lacks some. Altogether about 140,000 clones are present, roughly 82% being singletons, with the ten largest covering approximately 25%. The sequences come from CD8+ T cells sorted from blood, collected at week 4, from a patient treated with tofacitinib. These receptors were collected from a human donor with alopecia areata. The CDR3 runs from the conserved cysteine through the conserved F or W. The order of the fields is clone size, J gene, V gene, D gene, CDR3 protein, CDR3 DNA. A D gene is named only where the DNA matches it firmly. Rows give clone size only sometimes, using once, few, many, or a class for an expanded clone.

>.|TRBJ2-4|TRBV29-1|.
CSVEDFQGMNIQYF
TGCAGCGTTGAAGATTTTCAGGGAATGAACATTCAGTACTTC
>.|TRBJ1-1|TRBV29-1|.
CSVDEVGRAF
TGCAGCGTTGATGAGGTAGGGCGCGCCTTT
>.|TRBJ2-2|TRBV12-5|TRBD1
CASGLILDRGNTGELFF
TGTGCTAGTGGTCTAATCTTGGACAGGGGGAACACCGGGGAGCTGTTTTTT
>.|TRBJ2-4|TRBV29-1|.
CSAVSQNIQYF
TGCAGCGCCGTGTCCCAAAACATTCAGTACTTC
>.|TRBJ2-7|TRBV7-3|.
CASSLKPGPSYEQYF
TGTGCCAGCAGCTTAAAGCCAGGACCATCCTACGAGCAGTACTTC
>.|TRBJ2-3|TRBV10-3|.
CAISGERDSGTSTDTQYF
TGTGCCATCAGTGGGGAGCGGGACAGTGGCACTAGCACAGATACGCAGTATTTT
>few|TRBJ2-2|TRBV29-1|.
CSVEEGGELFF
TGCAGCGTTGAGGAGGGCGGGGAGCTGTTTTTT
>.|TRBJ2-1|TRBV2|.
CASSARSPSYNEQFF
TGTGCCAGCAGTGCCAGAAGTCCCTCCTACAATGAGCAGTTCTTC
>few|TRBJ2-1|TRBV14|TRBD1
CASSHGTGFNEQFF
TGTGCCAGCAGCCACGGGACAGGGTTCAATGAGCAGTTCTTC
>.|TRBJ2-7|TRBV5-1|.
CASSPFRRNRTYEQYF
TGCGCCAGCAGCCCCTTCCGAAGGAACCGTACCTACGAGCAGTACTTC
>.|TRBJ2-3|TRBV9|.
CASSVYEDTQYF
TGTGCCAGCAGCGTATATGAAGATACGCAGTATTTT
>.|TRBJ2-2|TRBV6-5|.
CASRSFTGELFF
TGTGCCAGCAGATCCTTTACCGGGGAGCTGTTTTTT
>medium-sized|TRBJ2-1|TRBV19|.
CASSIGQGIHEQFF
TGTGCCAGTAGTATAGGGCAGGGTATCCATGAGCAGTTCTTC
>.|TRBJ2-2|TRBV4-1|.
CASRDLGGTGELFF
TGCGCCAGCCGGGACCTCGGGGGAACCGGGGAGCTGTTTTTT
>.|TRBJ2-3|TRBV6-1|.
CASSPGRWGTDTQYF
TGTGCCAGCAGCCCTGGGAGATGGGGCACAGATACGCAGTATTTT
>.|TRBJ2-7|TRBV11-2|TRBD2
CASSVLTGLANYEQYF
TGTGCCAGCAGCGTACTGACGGGACTAGCGAACTACGAGCAGTACTTC